Presented here are 26 T cell receptor beta chains from one specimen sequenced in a study of CD8 T cells in ankylosing spondylitis. TCRdb passed the 5' RACE reads through MiXCR, listing each CDR3 protein once. The sample consists of nearly 250,000 distinct CDR3 sequences, more than 25% of them appearing once. Material: blood, either unsorted or a sorted T cell fraction (not recorded which). Receptors were obtained from a male donor with ankylosing spondylitis or in good health (not recorded which).

The gene calls are TRBV3-1 and TRBJ2-5; D unclear. Trimming took off 0 bases at V and 2 bases at J, with 4 bases between the two ends. Germline CDR1 and CDR2: LGHDT and YNNKEL (reference sequence). This CDR3 comprises 13 residues. The CDR3 coding sequence is TGTGCCAGCAGCCAAGACTTACAAGAGACCCAGTACTTC. Its translation: CASSQDLQETQYF.

This chain uses TRBV5-1 with TRBJ2-1, with D hard to call. This CDR3 has 11 amino acids. Trimming left V 0 bases short and J 13 bases short, with 8 bases between. The V gene's germline CDR1 is SGHRS and CDR2 YFSETQ. The CDR3 sequence: CASSLVGDQFF. The CDR3 coding sequence is TGCGCCAGCAGCTTGGTTGGGGATCAGTTCTTC.

This clonotype was found a few times. The V call is TRBV5-5, the J call TRBJ2-3; D not resolved. This CDR3 has 15 amino acids. The ends were cut back, 2 bases at V and 0 bases at J, with 10 bases in the middle. Germline V CDR1 and CDR2: SGHKS, YYEKEE (reference sequence). The CDR3 bases are TGTGCCAGCAGCTTTAGGAGCCTAAGCACAGATACGCAGTATTTT. Translated: CASSFRSLSTDTQYF.

The chain joins TRBV27 to TRBJ2-7; D perhaps matches TRBD1 (5 bases). Per germline, CDR1 MNHEY and CDR2 SMNVEV (reference sequence). V was clipped by 6 bases and J by 6 bases, with 15 bases between them. The CDR3 consists of 13 residues. The CDR3 DNA reads as TGTGCCAGCAGAAAGGGGCCTTCAACCGAGCAGTACTTC. Its translation: CASRKGPSTEQYF.

V usage is TRBV20-1 and J usage is TRBJ2-5; TRBD1 or TRBD2 may be the D gene (5 bases each). The CDR3 length is 15 residues. V lost 3 bases, J lost 3 bases, and 17 bases lay in between. In germline, CDR1 is DFQATT, CDR2 SNEGSKA (reference sequence). DNA of the CDR3: TGCAGTGCTAGGGGGGTCCCGTCTAGAGAAGAGACCCAGTACTTC. It is translated as CSARGVPSREETQYF.

This clonotype was found once. The gene calls are TRBV12-3 or TRBV12-4 and TRBJ2-3; 8 bases line up with TRBD2. The CDR3 is 16 residues long. The ends lost 3 bases at V and 1 base at J; junction bases unmatched: 6. The CDR3 protein is CASSFRVAGRTDTQYF. In DNA form, the CDR3 reads TGTGCCAGCAGTTTTCGGGTAGCGGGGCGCACAGATACGCAGTATTTT.

The V gene is TRBV5-6, the J gene TRBJ2-3, with D tentatively TRBD1 (5 bases). The CDR3 is 14 residues long. Trimming shortened V by 1 base and J by 1 base, and 7 bases separated the two germline ends. Germline loops: CDR1 SGHDT, CDR2 YYEEEE. CDR3 sequence reads: CASSLQGRTDTQYF. The CDR3 DNA sequence: TGTGCCAGCAGCTTGCAGGGCCGCACAGATACGCAGTATTTT.

The chain recombines TRBV7-2 with TRBJ2-7; unclear D gene. V lost 3 bases and J 2 bases, leaving 14 bases between the germline ends. Germline values: CDR1 SGHTA, CDR2 FQGNSA. The CDR3 is 15 residues long. The DNA for the CDR3 is TGTGCCAGCAGCTTTTCCGAAATATTTGCCTACGAGCAGTACTTC. Its protein product is CASSFSEIFAYEQYF.

This clonotype has just a few counts. The V call is TRBV12-3 or TRBV12-4, the J call TRBJ2-5, with D perhaps matching TRBD1 or TRBD2 (5 bases each). The CDR3 has 15 residues. V shed 3 bases and J shed 3 bases, with 14 bases lying between them. CDR3 bases: TGTGCCAGCAGTTTGGGGCGAGCGAGGGAAGAGACCCAGTACTTC. It translates to CASSLGRAREETQYF.

J is TRBJ2-3 and V is TRBV29-1; D uncertain. CDR3 length equals 10 residues. V lost 6 bases to trimming and J lost 2 bases, with 3 bases between them. In germline, CDR1 is SQVTM, CDR2 ANQGSEA. CDR3 loop: CSVLTDTQYF. CDR3 DNA sequence: TGCAGCGTCCTCACAGATACGCAGTATTTT.

The chain has TRBV2 and TRBJ2-1, with D possibly called TRBD1 or TRBD2 (5 bases each). Germline CDR1 and CDR2: SNHLY and FYNNEI. V was trimmed by 3 bases and J by 12 bases, leaving 18 bases between them. The CDR3 consists of 14 residues. The CDR3 loop reads CASSEVPLWDGQFF. CDR3 coding DNA: TGTGCCAGCAGTGAGGTCCCCCTCTGGGACGGGCAGTTCTTC.

V usage is TRBV29-1 and J usage is TRBJ1-1; D is uncertain. The CDR3 extends over 12 amino acids. V shed 6 bases and J shed 4 bases, with 12 bases lying between them. The germline CDR1 and CDR2 sequences are SQVTM and ANQGSEA. The CDR3 nucleotides are TGCAGCGTGGTCCCCGGGTCCACTGAAGCTTTCTTT. Encoded protein: CSVVPGSTEAFF.

The chain employs TRBV4-2 and TRBJ2-4; 7 bases align to TRBD2. The V gene end was trimmed by 0 bases and the J gene end by 0 bases; junction bases not matched to a gene: 8. Germline assignment: CDR1 LGHNA and CDR2 YNFKEQ. This CDR3 is built from 18 residues. CDR3 bases: TGTGCCAGCAGCCAAGAAGGAATAGCGGGTTTAGCCAAAAACATTCAGTACTTC. Amino acids: CASSQEGIAGLAKNIQYF.

A few counts support this clonotype. The chain recombines TRBV5-5 with TRBJ2-6; D is perhaps TRBD1 (6 bases). CDR1 and CDR2 from the germline V gene are SGHKS and YYEKEE (reference sequence). Deletions cut 2 bases from V and 0 bases from J, with 12 bases between. The CDR3 totals 17 residues. The CDR3, as DNA: TGTGCCAGCAGCTTTTCCGGACAGCCCTCTGGGGCCAACGTCCTGACTTTC. This gives the protein CASSFSGQPSGANVLTF.

The chain has TRBV29-1 and TRBJ2-1; D is undetermined. The V gene lost 7 bases and the J gene lost 5 bases, with 12 bases spanning the gap. This CDR3 region has 12 residues. Germline assignment: CDR1 SQVTM and CDR2 ANQGSEA. Written as DNA, the CDR3 is TGCAGCGCCCGGCAGGAAAACAATGAGCAGTTCTTC. It translates to CSARQENNEQFF.

This clonotype occurred a few times. The chain employs TRBV24-1 and TRBJ1-5; 9 nucleotides line up with TRBD1. CDR1 is KGHDR, CDR2 SFDVKD, per germline. V dropped 3 bases and J dropped 2; count of bases not matched to a gene: 4. This CDR3 region has 16 residues. The CDR3 bases are TGTGCCACCAGTGATCCGGGACAGGGAGGCAATCAGCCCCAGCATTTT. Its translation is CATSDPGQGGNQPQHF.

J is TRBJ2-1 and V is TRBV20-1; 7 positions agree with TRBD1. Trimming removed 3 bases from V and 0 bases from J; junction bases left unmatched: 2. Germline V lookup: CDR1 DFQATT, CDR2 SNEGSKA (reference sequence). The CDR3 length is 14 residues. CDR3 in DNA: TGCAGTGCTAGTGAGGGGGCCTCCTACAATGAGCAGTTCTTC. This encodes CSASEGASYNEQFF.

The gene calls are TRBV10-3 and TRBJ2-7; D uncertain. CDR1 ENHRY and CDR2 SYGVKD come from the germline V gene. CDR3 size: 13 residues. The germline V and J ends were trimmed by 7 bases and 2 bases, with 12 bases remaining between them. DNA of the CDR3: TGTGCCATCACCGCGGCGGCAACCTACGAGCAGTACTTC. Its protein product is CAITAAATYEQYF.

The V call is TRBV6-1, the J call TRBJ2-3, with TRBD1 matching over 10 bases. CDR1 and CDR2 (germline): MNHNS, SASEGT. The CDR3 loop spans 16 amino acids. V shed 10 bases, J shed 4 bases, and the junction held 14 bases outside the gene matches. CDR3 nucleotides: TGTGCCAAACACGCGGGACAGGGGTTTATAGCAGATACGCAGTATTTT. Protein product: CAKHAGQGFIADTQYF.

V is TRBV9 and J is TRBJ1-1; D is perhaps TRBD1 (6 bases). The CDR3 is 13 residues long. V was clipped by 4 bases and J by 4 bases, with 11 bases between them. In germline, CDR1 is SGDLS, CDR2 YYNGEE. Written as DNA, the CDR3 is TGTGCCAGCAGCCAGATAGGGGGCACTGAAGCTTTCTTT. Amino acids: CASSQIGGTEAFF.

This clonotype was seen a few times. The J gene is TRBJ2-3, the V gene TRBV9; D is undetermined. The germline V gene has CDR1 SGDLS and CDR2 YYNGEE. The CDR3 consists of 13 residues. Trimming left V 3 bases short and J 0 bases short, with 5 bases between. The CDR3: CASSALSTDTQYF. The DNA of the CDR3 is TGTGCCAGCAGCGCGCTTAGCACAGATACGCAGTATTTT.

This clonotype was detected only a few times. This chain joins TRBV10-3 and TRBJ2-5; TRBD2 matches at 9 bases. V gave up 4 bases and J gave up 5 bases; unmatched junction bases: 11. Looked up from germline, CDR1 is ENHRY and CDR2 is SYGVKD. The CDR3 runs 16 residues. Written as DNA, the CDR3 is TGTGCCATCAGTGGGGGGCTAGCGGGGACAACGGAGACCCAGTACTTC. Protein: CAISGGLAGTTETQYF.

The chain is built from TRBV5-1 and TRBJ2-1; D unresolved. V was trimmed by 3 bases and J by 4 bases, leaving 8 bases between them. The germline CDR1 and CDR2 sequences are SGHRS and YFSETQ. This CDR3 is 13 amino acids long. This CDR3 reads CASSSGVYNEQFF. The CDR3 DNA is TGCGCCAGCAGCTCGGGCGTTTACAATGAGCAGTTCTTC.

This chain joins TRBV7-2 and TRBJ2-3, with D hard to call. The V gene lost 1 base and the J gene lost 2 bases, with 10 bases spanning the gap. CDR3 size: 15 residues. Germline V CDR1 and CDR2: SGHTA, FQGNSA. The chain's CDR3 is CASSLEFAYTDTQYF. For the CDR3, the DNA is TGTGCCAGCAGCTTAGAATTCGCCTACACAGATACGCAGTATTTT.

V gene TRBV12-3 or TRBV12-4 combines with J gene TRBJ2-7; no clear D gene. Trimming shortened V by 3 bases and J by 6 bases, and 9 bases separated the two germline ends. The CDR3 sequence is 12 residues long. CDR3 loop: CASSFDGLEQYF. In DNA, the CDR3 is TGTGCCAGCAGTTTCGACGGGCTCGAGCAGTACTTC.

This clonotype was counted between two and nine times. The chain couples TRBV12-3 or TRBV12-4 to TRBJ1-5, with D possibly TRBD1 on 6 matching bases. The V gene lost 6 bases and the J gene lost 4 bases, with 19 bases spanning the gap. This CDR3 comprises 16 residues. Written as DNA, the CDR3 is TGTGCCAGCAGCCTTGTGTCAGGGGCGCGAAATCAGCCCCAGCATTTT. It translates to CASSLVSGARNQPQHF.